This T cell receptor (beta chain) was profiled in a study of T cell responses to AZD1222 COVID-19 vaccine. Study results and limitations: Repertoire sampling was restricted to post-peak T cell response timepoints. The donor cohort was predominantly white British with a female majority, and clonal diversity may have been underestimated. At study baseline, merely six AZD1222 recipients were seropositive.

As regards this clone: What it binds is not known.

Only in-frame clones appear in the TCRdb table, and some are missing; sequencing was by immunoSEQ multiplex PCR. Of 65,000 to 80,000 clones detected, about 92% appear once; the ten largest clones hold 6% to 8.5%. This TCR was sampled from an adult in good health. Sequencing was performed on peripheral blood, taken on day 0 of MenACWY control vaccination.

The CDR3 region is CAWSEPGQAFF. CDR3 sequence (DNA): TGTGCCTGGAGTGAACCGGGGCAAGCTTTCTTT. The J gene is TRBJ1-1, the V gene TRBV30; the D gene is possibly TRBD1 (5 bases). Germline V gene lookup returns CDR1 GTSNPN and CDR2 SVGIG (reference sequence). Trimming left V 1 base short and J 9 bases short, with 9 bases between. The CDR3 is 11 amino acids.